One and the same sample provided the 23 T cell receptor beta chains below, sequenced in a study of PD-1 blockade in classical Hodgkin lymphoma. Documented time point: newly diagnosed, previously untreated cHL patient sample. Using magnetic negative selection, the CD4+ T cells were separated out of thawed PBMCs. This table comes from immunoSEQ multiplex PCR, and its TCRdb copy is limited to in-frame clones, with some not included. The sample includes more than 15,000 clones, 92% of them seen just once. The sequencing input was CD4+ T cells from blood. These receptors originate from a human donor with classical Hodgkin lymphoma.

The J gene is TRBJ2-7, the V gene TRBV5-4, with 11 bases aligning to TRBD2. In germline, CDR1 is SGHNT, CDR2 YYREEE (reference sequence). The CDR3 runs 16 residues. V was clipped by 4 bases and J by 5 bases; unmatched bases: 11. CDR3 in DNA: TGTGCCAGCAGCACCCGTACTAGCGGGAGTCCCCACGAGCAGTACTTC. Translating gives CASSTRTSGSPHEQYF.

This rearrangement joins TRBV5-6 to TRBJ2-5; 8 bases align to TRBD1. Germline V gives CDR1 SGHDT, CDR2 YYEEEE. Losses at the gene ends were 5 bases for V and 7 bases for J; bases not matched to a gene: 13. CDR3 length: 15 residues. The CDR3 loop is CASRRQGFLEGTQYF. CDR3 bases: TGTGCCAGCAGAAGACAGGGGTTTCTCGAGGGGACCCAGTACTTC.

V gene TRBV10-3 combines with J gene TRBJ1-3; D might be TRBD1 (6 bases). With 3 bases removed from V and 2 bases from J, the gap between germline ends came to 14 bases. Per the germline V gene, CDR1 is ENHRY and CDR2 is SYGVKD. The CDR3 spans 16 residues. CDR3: CAISDPDRQPGNTIYF. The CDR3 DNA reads TGTGCCATCAGTGACCCCGACAGGCAGCCTGGAAACACCATATATTTT.

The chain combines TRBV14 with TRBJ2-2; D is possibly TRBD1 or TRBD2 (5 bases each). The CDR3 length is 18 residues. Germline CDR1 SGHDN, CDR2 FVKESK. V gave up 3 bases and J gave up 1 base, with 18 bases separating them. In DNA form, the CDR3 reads TGTGCCAGCAGCCATCAGGGAGCGGTCCCAGGGAACACCGGGGAGCTGTTTTTT. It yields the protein CASSHQGAVPGNTGELFF.

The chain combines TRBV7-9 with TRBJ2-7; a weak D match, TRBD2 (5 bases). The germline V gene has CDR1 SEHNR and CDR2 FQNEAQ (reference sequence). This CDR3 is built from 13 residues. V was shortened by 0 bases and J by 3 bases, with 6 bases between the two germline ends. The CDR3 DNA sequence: TGTGCCAGCAGCTTAGCGGGAGTCTACGAGCAGTACTTC. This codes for CASSLAGVYEQYF.

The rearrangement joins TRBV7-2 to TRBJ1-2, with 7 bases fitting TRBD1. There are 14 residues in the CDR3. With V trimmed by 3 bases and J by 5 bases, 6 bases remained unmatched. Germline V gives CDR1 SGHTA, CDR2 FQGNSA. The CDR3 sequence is CASSLTGSGYGYTF. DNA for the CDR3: TGTGCCAGCAGCTTGACAGGGTCCGGTTATGGCTACACCTTC.

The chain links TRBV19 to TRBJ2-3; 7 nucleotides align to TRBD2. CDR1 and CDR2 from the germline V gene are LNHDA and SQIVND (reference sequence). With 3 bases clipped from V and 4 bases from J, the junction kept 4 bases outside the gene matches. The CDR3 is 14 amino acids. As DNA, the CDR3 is TGTGCCAGTAGTATGGGGAGCGGGGCAGATACGCAGTATTTT. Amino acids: CASSMGSGADTQYF.

The CDR3 region has the DNA TGTGCCAGCAGTGCGAAAGGCCGACAAGAGACCCAGTACTTC. As protein: CASSAKGRQETQYF. The gene calls are TRBV25-1 and TRBJ2-5; D is ambiguous. From germline, CDR1 is MGHDK and CDR2 SYGVNS. V lost 4 bases and J 2 bases, leaving 11 bases between the germline ends. This CDR3 is 14 amino acids long.

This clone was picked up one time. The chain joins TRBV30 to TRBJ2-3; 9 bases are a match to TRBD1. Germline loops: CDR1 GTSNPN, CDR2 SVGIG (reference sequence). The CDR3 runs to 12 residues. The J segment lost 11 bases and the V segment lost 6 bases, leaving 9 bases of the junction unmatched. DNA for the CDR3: TGTGCCTGTCATCCCGGGACAGGGAGGCAGTATTTT. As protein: CACHPGTGRQYF. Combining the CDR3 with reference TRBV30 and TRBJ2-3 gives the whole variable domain SQTIHQWPATLVQPVGSPLSLECTVEGTSNPNLYWYRQAAGRGLQLLFYSVGIGQISSEVPQNLSASRPQDRQFILSSKKLLLSDSGFYLCACHPGTGRQYFGPGTRLTVL.

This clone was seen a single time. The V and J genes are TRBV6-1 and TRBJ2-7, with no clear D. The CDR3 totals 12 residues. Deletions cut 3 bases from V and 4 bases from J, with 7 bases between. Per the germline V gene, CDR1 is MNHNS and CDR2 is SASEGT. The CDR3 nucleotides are TGTGCCAGCAGTGATTCGACGTACGAGCAGTACTTC. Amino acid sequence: CASSDSTYEQYF.

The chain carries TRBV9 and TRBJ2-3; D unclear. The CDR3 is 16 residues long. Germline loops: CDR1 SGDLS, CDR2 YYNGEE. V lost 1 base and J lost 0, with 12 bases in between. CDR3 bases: TGTGCCAGCAGCGTATATGGCAGCCCAAGCACAGATACGCAGTATTTT. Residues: CASSVYGSPSTDTQYF.

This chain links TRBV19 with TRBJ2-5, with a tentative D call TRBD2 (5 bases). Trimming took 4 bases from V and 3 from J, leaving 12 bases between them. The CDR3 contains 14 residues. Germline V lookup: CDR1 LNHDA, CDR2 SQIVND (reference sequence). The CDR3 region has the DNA TGTGCCAGTAGTACCTGGACCGGGGAAGAGACCCAGTACTTC. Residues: CASSTWTGEETQYF.

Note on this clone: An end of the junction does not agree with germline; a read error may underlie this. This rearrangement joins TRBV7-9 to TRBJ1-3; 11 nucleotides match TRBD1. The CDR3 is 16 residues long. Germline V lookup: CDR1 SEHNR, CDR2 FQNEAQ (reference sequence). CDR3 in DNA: TGTGCCGGCAGCTTTGGGACAGGGGGCTCTGGAAACACCATATATTTT. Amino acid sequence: CAGSFGTGGSGNTIYF. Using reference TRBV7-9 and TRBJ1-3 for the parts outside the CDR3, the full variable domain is DTGVSQNPRHKITKRGQNVTFRCDPISEHNRLYWYRQTLGQGPEFLTYFQNEAQLEKSRLLSDRFSAERPKGSFSTLEIQRTEQGDSAMYLCAGSFGTGGSGNTIYFGEGSWLTVV.

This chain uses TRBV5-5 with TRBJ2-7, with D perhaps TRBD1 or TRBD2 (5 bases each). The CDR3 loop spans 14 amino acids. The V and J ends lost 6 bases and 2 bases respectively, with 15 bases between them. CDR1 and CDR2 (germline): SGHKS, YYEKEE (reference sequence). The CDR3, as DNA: TGTGCCAGCACCTCAGGGAGAGCGACCTACGAGCAGTACTTC. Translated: CASTSGRATYEQYF.

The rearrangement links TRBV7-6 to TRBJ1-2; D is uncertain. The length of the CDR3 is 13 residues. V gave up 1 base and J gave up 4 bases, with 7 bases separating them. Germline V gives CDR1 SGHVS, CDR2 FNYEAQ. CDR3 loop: CASSLGGSYGYTF. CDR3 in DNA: TGTGCCAGCAGCTTAGGTGGGAGCTATGGCTACACCTTC.

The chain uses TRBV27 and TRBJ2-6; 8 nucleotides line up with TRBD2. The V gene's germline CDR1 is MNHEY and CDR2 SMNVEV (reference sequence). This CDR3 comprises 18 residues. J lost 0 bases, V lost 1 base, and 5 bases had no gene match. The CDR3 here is CASSLLFSGISGANVLTF. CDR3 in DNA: TGTGCCAGCAGTTTATTATTTAGCGGGATCTCTGGGGCCAACGTCCTGACTTTC.

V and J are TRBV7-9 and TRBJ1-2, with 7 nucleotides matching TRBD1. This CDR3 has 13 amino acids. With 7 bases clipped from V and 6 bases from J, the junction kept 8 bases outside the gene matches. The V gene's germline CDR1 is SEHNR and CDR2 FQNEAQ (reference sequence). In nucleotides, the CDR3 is TGTGCCAGCACCTACCCAACAGGGGATGGCTACACCTTC. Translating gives CASTYPTGDGYTF.

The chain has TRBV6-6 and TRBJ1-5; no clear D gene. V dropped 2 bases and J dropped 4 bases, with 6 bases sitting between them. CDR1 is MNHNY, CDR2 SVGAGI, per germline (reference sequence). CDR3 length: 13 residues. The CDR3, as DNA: TGTGCCAGCAGTTACAAGGAAAATCAGCCCCAGCATTTT. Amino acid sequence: CASSYKENQPQHF.

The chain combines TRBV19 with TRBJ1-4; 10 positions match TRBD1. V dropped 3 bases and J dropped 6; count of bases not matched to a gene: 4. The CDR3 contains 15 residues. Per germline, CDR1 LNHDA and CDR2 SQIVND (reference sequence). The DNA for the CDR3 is TGTGCCAGTAGTATTCTGGGACAGGGGCATGAAAAACTGTTTTTT. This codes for CASSILGQGHEKLFF.

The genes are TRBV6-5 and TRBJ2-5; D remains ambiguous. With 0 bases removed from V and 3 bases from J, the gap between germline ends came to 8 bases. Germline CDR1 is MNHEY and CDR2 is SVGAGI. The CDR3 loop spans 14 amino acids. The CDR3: CASSYSGSKETQYF. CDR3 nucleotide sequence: TGTGCCAGCAGTTACTCGGGCAGCAAAGAGACCCAGTACTTC.

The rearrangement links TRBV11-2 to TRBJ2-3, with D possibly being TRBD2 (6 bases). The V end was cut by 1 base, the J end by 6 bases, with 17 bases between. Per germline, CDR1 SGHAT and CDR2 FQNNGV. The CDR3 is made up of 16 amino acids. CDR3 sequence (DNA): TGTGCCAGCAGCTTAGGTCCGGAGGGTTGGAGGGATACGCAGTATTTT. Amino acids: CASSLGPEGWRDTQYF.

The CDR3 sequence: CASREAGGSSTDTQYF. CDR3 sequence (DNA): TGTGCCAGTAGGGAGGCGGGAGGTTCCAGCACAGATACGCAGTATTTT. This chain links TRBV19 with TRBJ2-3, with 8 bases lining up with TRBD2. The CDR3 loop spans 16 amino acids. Germline V gene sequence: CDR1 LNHDA, CDR2 SQIVND (reference sequence). V lost 6 bases to trimming and J lost 0 bases; unmatched junction nucleotides: 8. The complete variable domain, with remaining parts taken from reference TRBV19 and TRBJ2-3, reads DGGITQSPKYLFRKEGQNVTLSCEQNLNHDAMYWYRQDPGQGLRLIYYSQIVNDFQKGDIAEGYSVSREKKESFPLTVTSAQKNPTAFYLCASREAGGSSTDTQYFGPGTRLTVL.

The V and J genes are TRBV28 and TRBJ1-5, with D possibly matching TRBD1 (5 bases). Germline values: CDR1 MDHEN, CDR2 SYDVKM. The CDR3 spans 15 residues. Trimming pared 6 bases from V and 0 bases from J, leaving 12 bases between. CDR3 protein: CASRRGGGSNQPQHF. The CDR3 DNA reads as TGTGCCAGCAGGAGAGGCGGGGGTAGCAATCAGCCCCAGCATTTT.